Shown below are 29 T cell receptor beta chains from a single sample sequenced in a study of cytomegalovirus exposure and HLA in healthy donors. Primers included in the PCR were 60 Vbeta and 13 Jbeta primers. The assay was immunoSEQ multiplex PCR, and TCRdb's table has in-frame clones only and misses some. The table has 200,000 to 250,000 clones, about 80% seen once; the top ten hold 5% to 6.5%. Material for sequencing was PBMCs. The receptors stem from a woman between 40 and 55 years old in good health and CMV-seropositive.

CDR3 region: CASSLKHTEAFF. CDR3 bases: TGTGCCAGCAGCTTAAAGCACACTGAAGCTTTCTTT. This chain connects TRBV11-2 to TRBJ1-1; no firm D call. Germline assignment: CDR1 SGHAT and CDR2 FQNNGV. The CDR3 is 12 amino acids. V lost 2 bases and J 3 bases, leaving 4 bases between the germline ends.

The chain uses TRBV27 and TRBJ2-1, with D hard to call. The V gene's germline CDR1 is MNHEY and CDR2 SMNVEV (reference sequence). This CDR3 contains 13 residues. Trimming removed 5 bases at V and 0 bases at J, with 5 bases between. The CDR3 here is CASSPLSYNEQFF. In DNA form, the CDR3 reads TGTGCCAGCAGTCCCCTCTCCTACAATGAGCAGTTCTTC.

CDR3 nucleotides: TGTGCCAGCAGCTTAGATTCGAGGCCAACGGGTGAGCAGTTCTTC. Encoded protein: CASSLDSRPTGEQFF. The rearrangement joins TRBV7-2 to TRBJ2-1; D is uncertain. The CDR3 is made up of 15 amino acids. V lost 1 base and J lost 9, with 16 bases in between. Germline V gene lookup returns CDR1 SGHTA and CDR2 FQGNSA.

The rearrangement links TRBV27 to TRBJ1-1; 8 positions match TRBD1. CDR3 size: 14 residues. J gave up 4 bases and V 7 bases, and 8 bases lay outside the gene matches. CDR1 is MNHEY, CDR2 SMNVEV, per germline (reference sequence). CDR3 bases: TGTGCCAGCACCCAACAGGGGGGGATCACTGAAGCTTTCTTT. It yields the protein CASTQQGGITEAFF.

The chain links TRBV6-5 to TRBJ1-1; 10 bases agree with TRBD1. Germline CDR1 MNHEY, CDR2 SVGAGI. The CDR3 runs 14 residues. Trimming cost V 6 bases and J 10 bases; bases outside gene matches: 11. The CDR3 loop is CASSDRQGAAVAFF. CDR3 DNA: TGTGCCAGCAGCGATCGACAGGGGGCTGCGGTAGCTTTCTTT.

The chain uses TRBV19 and TRBJ2-5; D is uncertain. This CDR3 spans 13 amino acids. Germline-derived CDR1 and CDR2 are LNHDA and SQIVND (reference sequence). Trimming removed 7 bases from V and 0 bases from J, with 9 bases in between. The CDR3 is CASKSENQETQYF. The CDR3 DNA is TGTGCCAGTAAGAGCGAAAACCAAGAGACCCAGTACTTC.

This sequence joins TRBV7-2 and TRBJ2-5, with D perhaps TRBD1 (5 bases). The V end was cut by 5 bases, the J end by 5 bases, with 15 bases between. CDR3 length equals 14 residues. The germline V gene encodes CDR1 SGHTA and CDR2 FQGNSA. The CDR3 coding sequence is TGTGCCAGCAGCGCTAAAGGGGCACGGGAGACCCAGTACTTC. Translation gives CASSAKGARETQYF.

CDR3 sequence reads: CAWSGPRGYGYTF. CDR3 bases: TGTGCCTGGAGTGGTCCTCGGGGCTATGGCTACACCTTC. The chain has TRBV30 and TRBJ1-2; D is unresolved. CDR3 length equals 13 residues. V shed 1 base and J shed 4 bases, with 10 bases lying between them. The V gene's germline CDR1 is GTSNPN and CDR2 SVGIG (reference sequence).

The chain employs TRBV7-2 and TRBJ1-6; D possibly corresponds to TRBD1 (5 bases). Germline CDR1 is SGHTA and CDR2 is FQGNSA. V lost 4 bases, J lost 7 bases, and 14 bases lay in between. The CDR3 contains 15 residues. DNA of the CDR3: TGTGCCAGCAGCTCCCAGGGAGGGCTAAATTCACCCCTCCACTTT. Translation gives CASSSQGGLNSPLHF.

The chain combines TRBV5-1 with TRBJ2-7; D gene unclear. There are 14 residues in the CDR3. Germline values: CDR1 SGHRS, CDR2 YFSETQ. V gave up 4 bases and J gave up 0 bases, with 11 bases separating them. The CDR3 here is CASSLETRSYEQYF. CDR3 coding DNA: TGCGCCAGCAGCCTGGAAACACGCTCCTACGAGCAGTACTTC.

The V gene is TRBV5-6, the J gene TRBJ2-2; a possible D gene is TRBD1 (6 bases). Trimming took off 3 bases at V and 6 bases at J, with 15 bases between the two ends. CDR3 size: 15 residues. Germline-derived CDR1 and CDR2 are SGHDT and YYEEEE. CDR3 bases: TGTGCCAGCAGCTCCATGGACAGAAACGCCGGGGAGCTGTTTTTT. It translates to CASSSMDRNAGELFF.

This chain uses TRBV7-9 with TRBJ1-6; no clear D gene. V lost 2 bases to trimming and J lost 8 bases, with 10 bases between them. This CDR3 spans 14 amino acids. CDR1 is SEHNR and CDR2 is FQNEAQ in the germline V gene (reference sequence). The CDR3 DNA follows: TGTGCCAGCAGCTTAAGAGGTGCGGATTCACCCCTCCACTTT. This sequence encodes CASSLRGADSPLHF.

This sequence joins TRBV6-1 and TRBJ1-3; TRBD1 might be the D (5 bases). The CDR3 totals 16 residues. Germline assignment: CDR1 MNHNS and CDR2 SASEGT. The V gene lost 3 bases and the J gene lost 2 bases, with 14 bases spanning the gap. CDR3: CASSEGLLDPGNTIYF. CDR3 nucleotides: TGTGCCAGCAGTGAGGGACTCTTAGATCCTGGAAACACCATATATTTT.

The gene calls are TRBV7-2 and TRBJ2-3; 9 bases agree with TRBD1. Germline loops: CDR1 SGHTA, CDR2 FQGNSA. This CDR3 has 16 residues. With 1 base clipped from V and 0 bases from J, the junction kept 2 bases outside the gene matches. CDR3 sequence reads: CASSLGTGASTDTQYF. As DNA, the CDR3 is TGTGCCAGCAGCTTAGGGACAGGGGCAAGCACAGATACGCAGTATTTT.

This clone was detected only a few times. The gene calls are TRBV7-8 and TRBJ2-5, with 9 positions matching TRBD2. CDR1 is SGHVS, CDR2 FQNEAQ, per germline. This CDR3 comprises 14 residues. After removal of 5 bases from V and 4 bases from J, the junction contained 5 bases not matched to a gene. The CDR3 is CASSPATSGETQYF. CDR3 nucleotides: TGTGCCAGCAGCCCCGCGACTAGCGGAGAGACCCAGTACTTC.

V is TRBV4-2 and J is TRBJ2-3; 11 nucleotides line up with TRBD2. The trim removed 4 bases at V and 1 base at J, leaving 13 bases unmatched. CDR1 and CDR2 from the germline V gene are LGHNA and YNFKEQ. This CDR3 has 19 amino acids. CDR3 sequence reads: CASSPSGLAGGPGTDTQYF. As DNA, the CDR3 is TGTGCCAGCAGCCCCTCTGGATTAGCGGGAGGGCCCGGCACAGATACGCAGTATTTT.

This chain links TRBV25-1 with TRBJ1-2, with TRBD1 as a possible D gene (5 bases). This CDR3 has 13 residues. V shed 7 bases and J shed 8 bases, with 17 bases lying between them. The germline gives CDR1 MGHDK, CDR2 SYGVNS. CDR3 region: CASTTGGVWGYTF. CDR3 coding DNA: TGTGCCAGCACGACTGGGGGGGTTTGGGGCTACACCTTC.

This clone has a handful of counts. The V and J genes are TRBV5-6 and TRBJ1-5; 8 bases are shared with TRBD1. Germline CDR1 SGHDT, CDR2 YYEEEE. The CDR3 spans 16 residues. The ends lost 2 bases at V and 2 bases at J; junction bases unmatched: 6. The CDR3 DNA reads TGTGCCAGCAGCTTTGGGACAGGTTTTCGCAATCAGCCCCAGCATTTT. Its translation: CASSFGTGFRNQPQHF.

The chain carries TRBV9 and TRBJ1-2; 8 positions agree with TRBD1. CDR1 is SGDLS and CDR2 is YYNGEE in the germline V gene. The CDR3 length is 13 residues. J was trimmed by 4 bases and V by 5 bases; bases with no gene match: 4. CDR3 sequence reads: CASSQTGAYGYTF. For the CDR3, the DNA is TGTGCCAGCAGTCAGACAGGGGCCTATGGCTACACCTTC.

This rearrangement joins TRBV6-1 to TRBJ1-2; perhaps TRBD1 as D (6 bases). Germline V gene lookup returns CDR1 MNHNS and CDR2 SASEGT. V lost 6 bases and J lost 2, with 10 bases in between. This CDR3 comprises 13 residues. This CDR3 is CASRADRNYGYTF. The CDR3 DNA reads TGTGCCAGCAGAGCTGACAGGAACTATGGCTACACCTTC.

In its sample, this clone was seen a few times. The chain carries TRBV6-5 and TRBJ1-1; 7 bases align to TRBD1. CDR3 length: 14 amino acids. J was trimmed by 0 bases and V by 6 bases; bases with no gene match: 4. In germline, CDR1 is MNHEY, CDR2 SVGAGI. CDR3: CASRIQGLNTEAFF. CDR3 nucleotides: TGTGCCAGCAGGATACAGGGGTTGAACACTGAAGCTTTCTTT.

The V gene is TRBV11-3, the J gene TRBJ2-5; possibly TRBD1 for D (6 bases). CDR1 and CDR2 (germline): SGHNT, YENEEA. CDR3 length: 16 amino acids. Trimming took 2 bases from V and 4 from J, leaving 17 bases between them. The CDR3 loop is CASSLPDDRPLETQYF. Written as DNA, the CDR3 is TGTGCCAGCAGCTTACCTGACGACAGGCCCTTAGAGACCCAGTACTTC.

The chain joins TRBV6-5 to TRBJ1-2, with 7 bases aligning to TRBD1. The CDR3 contains 13 residues. V was pared by 6 bases and J by 5 bases, with 6 bases of the junction left unmatched. Germline V gene data show CDR1 as MNHEY and CDR2 as SVGAGI. CDR3 coding DNA: TGTGCCAGCAGCCCGGGACAGAGATATGGCTACACCTTC. This sequence encodes CASSPGQRYGYTF.

The chain employs TRBV11-3 and TRBJ2-3; 8 nucleotides align to TRBD2. Looked up from germline, CDR1 is SGHNT and CDR2 is YENEEA. The CDR3 consists of 15 residues. The V gene end was trimmed by 5 bases and the J gene end by 4 bases; junction bases not matched to a gene: 8. CDR3 DNA: TGTGCCAGCAGCCCTAGAGCGCGGGAGGCAGATACGCAGTATTTT. The encoded protein is CASSPRAREADTQYF.

The V gene is TRBV9, the J gene TRBJ2-5; 16 bases agree with TRBD2. The CDR3 is made up of 18 amino acids. The trim removed 0 bases at V and 4 bases at J, leaving 6 bases unmatched. The germline V gene has CDR1 SGDLS and CDR2 YYNGEE. Here the CDR3 DNA reads TGTGCCAGCAGCGTAGGGGGACTAGCGGGGGGGCCAGGAGAGACCCAGTACTTC. Its translation: CASSVGGLAGGPGETQYF. The full variable domain, its missing parts supplied by reference TRBV9 and TRBJ2-5, is DSGVTQTPKHLITATGQRVTLRCSPRSGDLSVYWYQQSLDQGLQFLIQYYNGEERAKGNILERFSAQQFPDLHSELNLSSLELGDSALYFCASSVGGLAGGPGETQYFGPGTRLLVL.

The J gene is TRBJ2-7, the V gene TRBV5-6; TRBD2 agrees at 8 bases. CDR3 length: 16 residues. CDR1 and CDR2 (germline): SGHDT, YYEEEE. J gave up 0 bases and V 0 bases, and 5 bases lay outside the gene matches. The CDR3 region is CASSLVLAARSYEQYF. The DNA of the CDR3 is TGTGCCAGCAGCTTGGTACTAGCGGCACGCTCCTACGAGCAGTACTTC.

The V call is TRBV11-1, the J call TRBJ2-3, with TRBD2 matching over 7 bases. The trim removed 2 bases at V and 2 bases at J, leaving 7 bases unmatched. CDR1 is SGHAT and CDR2 is FQDESV in the germline V gene (reference sequence). The CDR3 length is 16 residues. The CDR3 coding sequence is TGTGCCAGCAGCTTATATACTAGCGATTACACAGATACGCAGTATTTT. Translation gives CASSLYTSDYTDTQYF.

This clone was seen once. The J gene is TRBJ1-4, the V gene TRBV15; TRBD1 matches at 7 bases. The CDR3 runs to 14 residues. CDR1 is LNHNV and CDR2 is YYDKDF in the germline V gene (reference sequence). V lost 7 bases, J lost 6 bases, and 8 bases stayed unmatched. The CDR3 coding sequence is TGTGCCACCAACGCCGCAGGGGGATATGAAAAACTGTTTTTT. Its translation: CATNAAGGYEKLFF.

The V call is TRBV18, the J call TRBJ1-1; no clear D. The germline V gene has CDR1 KGHSH and CDR2 LQKENI. The CDR3 covers 13 residues. The V and J ends lost 2 bases and 1 base respectively, with 5 bases between them. CDR3 sequence: CASSPVRNTEAFF. The CDR3 DNA reads as TGTGCCAGCTCACCAGTGAGGAACACTGAAGCTTTCTTT. The whole variable domain, filled in from reference TRBV18 and TRBJ1-1, reads NAGVMQNPRHLVRRRGQEARLRCSPMKGHSHVYWYRQLPEEGLKFMVYLQKENIIDESGMPKERFSAEFPKEGPSILRIQQVVRGDSAAYFCASSPVRNTEAFFGQGTRLTVV.